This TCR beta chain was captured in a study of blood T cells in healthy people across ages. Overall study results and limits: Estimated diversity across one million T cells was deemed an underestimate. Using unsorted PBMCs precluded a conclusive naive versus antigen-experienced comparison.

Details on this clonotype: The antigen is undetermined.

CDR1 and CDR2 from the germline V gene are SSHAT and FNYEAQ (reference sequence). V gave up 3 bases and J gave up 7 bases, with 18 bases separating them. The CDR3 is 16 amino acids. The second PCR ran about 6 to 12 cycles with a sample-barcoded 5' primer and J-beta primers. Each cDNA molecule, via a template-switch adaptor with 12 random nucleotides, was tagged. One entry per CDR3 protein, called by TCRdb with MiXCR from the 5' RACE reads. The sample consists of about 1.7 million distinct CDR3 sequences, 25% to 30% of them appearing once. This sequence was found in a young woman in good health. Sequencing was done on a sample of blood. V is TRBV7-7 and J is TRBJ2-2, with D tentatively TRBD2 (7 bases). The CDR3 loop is CASSLEGGALGGELFF. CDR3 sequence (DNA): TGTGCCAGCAGCTTGGAGGGGGGGGCCCTCGGCGGGGAGCTGTTTTTT.